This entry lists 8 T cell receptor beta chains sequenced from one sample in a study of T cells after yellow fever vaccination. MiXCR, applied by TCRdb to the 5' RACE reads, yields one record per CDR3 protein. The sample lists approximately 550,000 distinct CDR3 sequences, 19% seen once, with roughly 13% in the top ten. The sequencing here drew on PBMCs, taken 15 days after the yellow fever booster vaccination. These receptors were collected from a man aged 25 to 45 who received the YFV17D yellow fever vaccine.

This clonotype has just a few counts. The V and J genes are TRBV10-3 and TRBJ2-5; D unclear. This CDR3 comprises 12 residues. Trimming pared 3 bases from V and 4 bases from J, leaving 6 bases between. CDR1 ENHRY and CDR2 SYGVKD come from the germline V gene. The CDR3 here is CAISEGVETQYF. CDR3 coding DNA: TGTGCCATCAGTGAAGGAGTAGAGACCCAGTACTTC.

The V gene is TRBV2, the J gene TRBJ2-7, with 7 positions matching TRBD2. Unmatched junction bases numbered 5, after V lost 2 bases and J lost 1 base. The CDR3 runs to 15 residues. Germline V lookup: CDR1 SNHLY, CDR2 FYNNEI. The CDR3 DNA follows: TGTGCCAGCAGTGAAATGACTAGCTTATCCTACGAGCAGTACTTC. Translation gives CASSEMTSLSYEQYF.

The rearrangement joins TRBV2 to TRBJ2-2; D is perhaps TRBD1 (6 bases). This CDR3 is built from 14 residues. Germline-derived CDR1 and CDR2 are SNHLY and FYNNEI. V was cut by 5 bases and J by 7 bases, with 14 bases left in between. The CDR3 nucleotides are TGTGCCAGCAGTCCGGGACACGAAATCGGGGAGCTGTTTTTT. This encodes CASSPGHEIGELFF.

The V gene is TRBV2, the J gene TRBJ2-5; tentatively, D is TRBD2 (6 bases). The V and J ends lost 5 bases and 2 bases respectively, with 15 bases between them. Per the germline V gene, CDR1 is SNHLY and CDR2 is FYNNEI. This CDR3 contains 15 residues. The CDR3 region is CASSPIGTLQETQYF. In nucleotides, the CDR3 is TGTGCCAGCAGTCCGATAGGGACTTTACAAGAGACCCAGTACTTC.

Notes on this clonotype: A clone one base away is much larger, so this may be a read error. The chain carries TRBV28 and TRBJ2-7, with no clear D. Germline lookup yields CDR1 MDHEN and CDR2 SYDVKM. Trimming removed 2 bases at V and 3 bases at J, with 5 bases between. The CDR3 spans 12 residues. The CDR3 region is CASSLIDYEQYF. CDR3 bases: TGTGCCAGCAGTTTAATCGACTACGAGCAGTACTTC.

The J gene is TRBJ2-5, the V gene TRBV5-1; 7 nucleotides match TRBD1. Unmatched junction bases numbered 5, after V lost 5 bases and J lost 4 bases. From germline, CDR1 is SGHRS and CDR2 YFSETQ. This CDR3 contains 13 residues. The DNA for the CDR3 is TGCGCCAGCAGAGGGGGCGGGCGAGAGACCCAGTACTTC. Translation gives CASRGGGRETQYF.

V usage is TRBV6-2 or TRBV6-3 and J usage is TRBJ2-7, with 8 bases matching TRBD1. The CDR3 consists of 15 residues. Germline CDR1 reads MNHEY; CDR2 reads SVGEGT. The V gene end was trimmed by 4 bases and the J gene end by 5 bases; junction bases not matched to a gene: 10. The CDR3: CASSLSPGGWDEQYF. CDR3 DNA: TGTGCCAGCAGTTTGTCGCCAGGGGGCTGGGACGAGCAGTACTTC.

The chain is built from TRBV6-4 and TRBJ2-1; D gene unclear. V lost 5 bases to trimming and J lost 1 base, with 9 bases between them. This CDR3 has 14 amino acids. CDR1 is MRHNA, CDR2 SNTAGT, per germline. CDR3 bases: TGTGCCAGCAGTTTGAAGGCATCCTACAATGAGCAGTTCTTC. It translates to CASSLKASYNEQFF.